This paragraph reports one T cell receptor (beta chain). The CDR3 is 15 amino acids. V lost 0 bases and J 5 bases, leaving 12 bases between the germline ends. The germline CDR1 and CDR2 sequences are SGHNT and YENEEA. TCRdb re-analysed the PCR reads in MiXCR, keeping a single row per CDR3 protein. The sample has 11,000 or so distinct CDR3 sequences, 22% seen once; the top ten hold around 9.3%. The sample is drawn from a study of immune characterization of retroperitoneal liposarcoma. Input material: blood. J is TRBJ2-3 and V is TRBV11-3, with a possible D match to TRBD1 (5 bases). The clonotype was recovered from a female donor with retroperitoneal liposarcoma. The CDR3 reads CASSLDSAGLDTQYF. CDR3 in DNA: TGTGCCAGCAGCTTAGATTCGGCAGGGTTAGATACGCAGTATTTT.